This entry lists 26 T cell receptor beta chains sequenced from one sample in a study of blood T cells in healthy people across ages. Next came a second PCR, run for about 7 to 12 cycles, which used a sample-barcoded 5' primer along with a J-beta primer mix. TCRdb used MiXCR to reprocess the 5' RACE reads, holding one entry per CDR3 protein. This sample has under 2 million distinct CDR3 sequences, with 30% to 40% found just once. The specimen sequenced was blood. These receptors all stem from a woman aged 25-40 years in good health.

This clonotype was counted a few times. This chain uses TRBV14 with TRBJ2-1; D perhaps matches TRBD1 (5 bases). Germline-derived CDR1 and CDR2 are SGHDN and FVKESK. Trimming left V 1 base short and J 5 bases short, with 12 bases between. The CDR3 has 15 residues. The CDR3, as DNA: TGTGCCAGCAGCCAAGGGCTAAGGGGCGACAATGAGCAGTTCTTC. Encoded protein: CASSQGLRGDNEQFF.

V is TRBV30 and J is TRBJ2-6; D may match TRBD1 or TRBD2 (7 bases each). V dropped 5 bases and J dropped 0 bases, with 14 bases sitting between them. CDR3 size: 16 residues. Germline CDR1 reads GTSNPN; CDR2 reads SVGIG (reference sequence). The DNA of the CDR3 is TGTGCCTGGGGGCAGGGGGGGATCTCTGGGGCCAACGTCCTGACTTTC. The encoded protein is CAWGQGGISGANVLTF.

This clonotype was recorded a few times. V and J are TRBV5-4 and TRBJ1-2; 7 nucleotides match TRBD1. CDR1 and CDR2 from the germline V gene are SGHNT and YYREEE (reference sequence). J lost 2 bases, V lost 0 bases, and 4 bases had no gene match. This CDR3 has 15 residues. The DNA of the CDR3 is TGTGCCAGCAGCTTGGGGGGGGACAGCAACTATGGCTACACCTTC. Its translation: CASSLGGDSNYGYTF.

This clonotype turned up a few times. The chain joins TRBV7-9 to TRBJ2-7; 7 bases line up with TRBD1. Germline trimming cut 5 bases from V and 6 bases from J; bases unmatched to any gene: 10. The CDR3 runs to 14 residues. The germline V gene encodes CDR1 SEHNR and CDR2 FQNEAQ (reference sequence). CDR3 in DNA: TGTGCCAGCAGCGGGGGCCAGGGGGTCGGCGAGCAGTACTTC. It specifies CASSGGQGVGEQYF.

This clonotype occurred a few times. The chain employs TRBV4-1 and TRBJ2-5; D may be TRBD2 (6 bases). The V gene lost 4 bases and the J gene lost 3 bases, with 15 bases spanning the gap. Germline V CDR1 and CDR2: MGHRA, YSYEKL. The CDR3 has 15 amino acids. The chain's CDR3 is CASSPLGGLKETQYF. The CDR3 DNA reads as TGCGCCAGCAGCCCGCTAGGAGGGCTTAAAGAGACCCAGTACTTC.

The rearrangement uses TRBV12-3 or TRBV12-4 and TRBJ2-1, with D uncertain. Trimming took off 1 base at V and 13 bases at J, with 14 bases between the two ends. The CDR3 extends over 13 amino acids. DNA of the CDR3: TGTGCCAGCAGTTTAGGAAATCAAGAGACCCAGTTCTTC. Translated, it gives CASSLGNQETQFF.

CDR3 in DNA: TGTGCCAGCAGCCAAGATCTCGCAGGGATGGGGACAGATACGCAGTATTTT. Translating gives CASSQDLAGMGTDTQYF. This chain uses TRBV4-2 with TRBJ2-3; the D gene is possibly TRBD1 (5 bases). Per germline, CDR1 LGHNA and CDR2 YNFKEQ. V was pared by 0 bases and J by 3 bases, with 16 bases between. The CDR3 has 17 residues.

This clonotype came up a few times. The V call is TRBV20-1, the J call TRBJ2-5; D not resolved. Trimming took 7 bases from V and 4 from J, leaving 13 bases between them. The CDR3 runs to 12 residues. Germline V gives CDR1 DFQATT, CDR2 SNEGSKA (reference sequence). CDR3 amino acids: CSGSPVRETQYF. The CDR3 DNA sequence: TGCAGTGGGTCTCCCGTCAGAGAGACCCAGTACTTC.

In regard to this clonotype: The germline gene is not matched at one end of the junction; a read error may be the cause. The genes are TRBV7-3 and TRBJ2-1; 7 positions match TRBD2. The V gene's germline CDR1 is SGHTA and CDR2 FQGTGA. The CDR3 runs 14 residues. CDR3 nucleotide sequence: TGTGCCGGCAGCTTAGGGGTGCGGGGGAATGAGCAGTTCTTC. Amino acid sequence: CAGSLGVRGNEQFF.

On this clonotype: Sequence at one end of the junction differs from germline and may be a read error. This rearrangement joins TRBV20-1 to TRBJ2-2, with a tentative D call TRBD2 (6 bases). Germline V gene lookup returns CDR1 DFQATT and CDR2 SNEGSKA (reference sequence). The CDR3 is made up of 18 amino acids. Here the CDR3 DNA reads TGCAGTGCTAGGACCCTAGCGACCCCGGCCCCGAACACCGGGGAGCGGTTTTTT. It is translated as CSARTLATPAPNTGERFF.

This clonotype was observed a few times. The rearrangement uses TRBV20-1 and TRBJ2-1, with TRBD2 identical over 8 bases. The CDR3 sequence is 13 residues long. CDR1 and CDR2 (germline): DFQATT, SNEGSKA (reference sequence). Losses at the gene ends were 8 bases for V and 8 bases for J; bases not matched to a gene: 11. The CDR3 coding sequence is TGCAGTAAGAGCGGGGGTTTCGTCGATGAGCAGTTCTTC. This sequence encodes CSKSGGFVDEQFF.

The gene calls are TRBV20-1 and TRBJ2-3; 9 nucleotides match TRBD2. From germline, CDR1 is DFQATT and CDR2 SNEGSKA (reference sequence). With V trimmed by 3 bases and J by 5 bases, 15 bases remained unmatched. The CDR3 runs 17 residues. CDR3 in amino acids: CSARPRSVREGKDTQYF. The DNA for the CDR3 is TGCAGTGCTAGGCCGCGATCCGTGCGGGAGGGGAAAGATACGCAGTATTTT.

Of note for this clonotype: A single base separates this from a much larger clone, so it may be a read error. CDR3 residues: CASSPGEGGRNEQYF. CDR3 bases: TGCGCCAGCAGCCCAGGGGAGGGAGGGAGGAATGAGCAGTACTTC. V usage is TRBV4-1 and J usage is TRBJ2-1, with D possibly matching TRBD2 (7 bases). The assigned J gene may be wrong: the sequence end matches TRBJ2-7 better. The V gene's germline CDR1 is MGHRA and CDR2 YSYEKL. The CDR3 consists of 15 residues.

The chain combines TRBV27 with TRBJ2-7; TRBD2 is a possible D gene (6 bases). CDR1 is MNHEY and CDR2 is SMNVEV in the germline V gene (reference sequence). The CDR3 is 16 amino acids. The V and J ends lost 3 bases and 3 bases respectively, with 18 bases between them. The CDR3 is CASSFLHSGGVYEQYF. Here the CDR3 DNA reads TGTGCCAGCAGTTTCCTCCACTCCGGGGGAGTCTACGAGCAGTACTTC.

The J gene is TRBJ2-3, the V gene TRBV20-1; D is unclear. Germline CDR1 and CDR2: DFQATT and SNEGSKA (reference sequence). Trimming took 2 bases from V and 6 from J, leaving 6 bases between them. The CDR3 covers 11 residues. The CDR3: CSARPMDTQYF. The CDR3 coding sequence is TGCAGTGCTAGACCGATGGATACGCAGTATTTT.

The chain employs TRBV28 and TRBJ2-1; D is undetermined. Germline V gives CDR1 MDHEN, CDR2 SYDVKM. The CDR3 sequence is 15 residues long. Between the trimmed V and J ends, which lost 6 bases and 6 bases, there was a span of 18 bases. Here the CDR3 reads CASRWPGVMGNEQFF. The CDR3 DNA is TGTGCCAGCAGGTGGCCTGGGGTAATGGGCAATGAGCAGTTCTTC.

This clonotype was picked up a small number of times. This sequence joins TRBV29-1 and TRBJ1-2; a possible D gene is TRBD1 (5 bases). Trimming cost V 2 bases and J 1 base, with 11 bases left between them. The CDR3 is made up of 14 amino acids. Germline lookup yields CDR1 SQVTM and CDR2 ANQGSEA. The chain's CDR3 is CSVEPAGFNYGYTF. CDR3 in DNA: TGCAGCGTTGAACCGGCAGGGTTTAACTATGGCTACACCTTC.

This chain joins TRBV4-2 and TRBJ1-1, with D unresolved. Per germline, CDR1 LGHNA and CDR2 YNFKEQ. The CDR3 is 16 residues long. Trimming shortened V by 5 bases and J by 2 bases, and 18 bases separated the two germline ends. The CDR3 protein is CASSYRRAATNTEAFF. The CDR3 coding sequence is TGTGCCAGCAGCTACCGTAGGGCAGCCACAAACACTGAAGCTTTCTTT.

For the CDR3, the DNA is TGTGCCAGCAGCCCCCGGGGTAGCGGGAGAAATTACCAAGAGACCCAGTTCTTC. Translating it yields CASSPRGSGRNYQETQFF. This rearrangement joins TRBV9 to TRBJ2-5, with TRBD2 matching 9 bases. The end of the DNA fits TRBJ2-1 better, so the J call may be wrong. The CDR3 has 18 residues. The germline CDR1 and CDR2 sequences are SGDLS and YYNGEE.

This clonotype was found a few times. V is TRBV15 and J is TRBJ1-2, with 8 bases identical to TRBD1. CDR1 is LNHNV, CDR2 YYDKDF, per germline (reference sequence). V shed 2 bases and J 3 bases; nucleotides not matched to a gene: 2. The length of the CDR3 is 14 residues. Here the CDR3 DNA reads TGTGCCACCAGCAGACCGGGACAGGACTATGGCTACACCTTC. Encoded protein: CATSRPGQDYGYTF.

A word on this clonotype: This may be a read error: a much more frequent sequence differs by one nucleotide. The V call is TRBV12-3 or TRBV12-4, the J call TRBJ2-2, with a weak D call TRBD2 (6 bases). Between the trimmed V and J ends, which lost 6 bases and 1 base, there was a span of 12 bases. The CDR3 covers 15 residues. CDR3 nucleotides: TGTGCCAGCAGACGAGGGACTCTGAACACCGGGGAGCTGTTTTTT. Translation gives CASRRGTLNTGELFF.

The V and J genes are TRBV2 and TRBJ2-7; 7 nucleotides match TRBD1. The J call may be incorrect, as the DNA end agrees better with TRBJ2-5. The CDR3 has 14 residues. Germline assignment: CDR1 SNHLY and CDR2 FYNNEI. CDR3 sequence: CASSVGTAGETQYF. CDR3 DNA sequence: TGTGCCAGCAGTGTGGGGACAGCTGGCGAGACCCAGTACTTC.

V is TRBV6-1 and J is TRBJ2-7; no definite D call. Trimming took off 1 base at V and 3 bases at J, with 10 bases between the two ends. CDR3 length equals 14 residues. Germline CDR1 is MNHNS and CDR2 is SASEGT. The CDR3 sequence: CASSEGPALYEQYF. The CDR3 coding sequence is TGTGCCAGCAGTGAAGGGCCAGCCCTCTACGAGCAGTACTTC.

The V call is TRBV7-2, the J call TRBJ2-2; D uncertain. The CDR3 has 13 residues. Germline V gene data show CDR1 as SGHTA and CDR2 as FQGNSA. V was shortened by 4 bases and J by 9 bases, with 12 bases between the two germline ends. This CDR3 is CASSSGPNRELFF. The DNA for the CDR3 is TGTGCCAGCAGCTCAGGACCGAACAGGGAGCTGTTTTTT.

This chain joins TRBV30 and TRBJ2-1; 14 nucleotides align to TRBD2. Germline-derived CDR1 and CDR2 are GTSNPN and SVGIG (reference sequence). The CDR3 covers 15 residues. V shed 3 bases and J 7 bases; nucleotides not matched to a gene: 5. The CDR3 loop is CAWSRTSGRRNEQFF. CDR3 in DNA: TGTGCCTGGAGCAGGACTAGCGGGAGGAGGAATGAGCAGTTCTTC.

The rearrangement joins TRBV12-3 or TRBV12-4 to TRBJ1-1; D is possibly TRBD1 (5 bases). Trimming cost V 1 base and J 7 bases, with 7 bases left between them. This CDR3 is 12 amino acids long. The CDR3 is CASSLGQFEAFF. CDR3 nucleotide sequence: TGTGCCAGCAGTTTAGGACAGTTTGAAGCTTTCTTT.